This T cell receptor (beta chain) was retrieved from a study of blood T cell repertoires in COVID-19. As for the study in general: Whether acute or convalescent, the COVID-19 samples came from the United States, Italy and Spain. The cDNA or gDNA used as material had been derived from T cells, B-cell-depleted T cells, or PBMCs.

This CDR3 is built from 16 residues. Deletions cut 0 bases from V and 8 bases from J, with 16 bases between. Germline V CDR1 and CDR2: SGHTA, FQGNSA. As processed by the authors: Nucleated cell number was recorded as an estimate derived from reference gene primer amplification. Measured with immunoSEQ multiplex PCR; TCRdb has only the in-frame clones, and not every one. The D gene and trimming were derived from the DNA, and the V and J assignments and clone size from that table. The data contain tens of thousands of clones, about 90% of them singletons. Sample: peripheral blood. The sequence derives from a human donor in a cohort sampled during active COVID-19. V gene TRBV7-2 combines with J gene TRBJ1-4; perhaps TRBD1 as D (6 bases). The CDR3 bases are TGTGCCAGCAGCTTAGCGCTGGGGGGGGGCGACGAAAAACTGTTTTTT. Protein product: CASSLALGGGDEKLFF. Combining the CDR3 with reference TRBV7-2 and TRBJ1-4 gives the whole variable domain GAGVSQSPSNKVTEKGKDVELRCDPISGHTALYWYRQSLGQGLEFLIYFQGNSAPDKSGLPSDRFSAERTGGSVSTLTIQRTQQEDSAVYLCASSLALGGGDEKLFFGSGTQLSVL.